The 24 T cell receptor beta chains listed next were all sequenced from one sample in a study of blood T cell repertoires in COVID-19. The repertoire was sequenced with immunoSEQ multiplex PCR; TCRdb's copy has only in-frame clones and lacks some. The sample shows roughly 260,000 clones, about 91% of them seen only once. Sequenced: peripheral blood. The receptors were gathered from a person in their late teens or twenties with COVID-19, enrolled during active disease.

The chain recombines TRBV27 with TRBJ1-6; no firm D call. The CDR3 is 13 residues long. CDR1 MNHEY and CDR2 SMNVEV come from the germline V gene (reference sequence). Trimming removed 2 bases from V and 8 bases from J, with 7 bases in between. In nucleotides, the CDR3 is TGTGCCAGCAGTTTAGCCCGGGATTCACCCCTCCACTTT. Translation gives CASSLARDSPLHF.

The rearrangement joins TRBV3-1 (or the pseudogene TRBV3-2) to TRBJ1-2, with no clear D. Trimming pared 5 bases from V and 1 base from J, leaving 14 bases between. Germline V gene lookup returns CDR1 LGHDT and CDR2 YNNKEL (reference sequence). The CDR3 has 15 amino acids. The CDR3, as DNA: TGTGCCAGCAGCACACACAGAAGTGTTAACTATGGCTACACCTTC. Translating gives CASSTHRSVNYGYTF.

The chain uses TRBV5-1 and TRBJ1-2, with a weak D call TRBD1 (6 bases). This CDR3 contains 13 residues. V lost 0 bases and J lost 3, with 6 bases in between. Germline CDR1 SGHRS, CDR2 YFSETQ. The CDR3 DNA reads TGCGCCAGCAGCTTGGGGACAGACTATGGCTACACCTTC. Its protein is CASSLGTDYGYTF.

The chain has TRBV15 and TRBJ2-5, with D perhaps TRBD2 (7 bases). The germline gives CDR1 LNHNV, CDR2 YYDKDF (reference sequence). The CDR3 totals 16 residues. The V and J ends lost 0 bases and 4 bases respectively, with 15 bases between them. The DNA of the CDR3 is TGTGCCACCAGCAGAGAACGGTGGGAGGGGGTAGAGACCCAGTACTTC. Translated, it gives CATSRERWEGVETQYF.

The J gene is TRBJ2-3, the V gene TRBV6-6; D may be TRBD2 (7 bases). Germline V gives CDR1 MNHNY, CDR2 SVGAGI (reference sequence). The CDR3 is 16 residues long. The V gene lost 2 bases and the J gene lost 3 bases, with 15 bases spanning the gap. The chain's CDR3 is CASSYGRGAKTDTQYF. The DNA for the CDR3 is TGTGCCAGCAGTTACGGTCGGGGGGCGAAGACAGATACGCAGTATTTT.

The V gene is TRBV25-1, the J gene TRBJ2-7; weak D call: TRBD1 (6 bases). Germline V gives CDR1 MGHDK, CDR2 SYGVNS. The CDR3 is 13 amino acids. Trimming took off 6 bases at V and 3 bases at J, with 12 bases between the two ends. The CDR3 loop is CASRGSGHYEQYF. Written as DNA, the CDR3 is TGTGCCAGCAGGGGTTCGGGACACTACGAGCAGTACTTC.

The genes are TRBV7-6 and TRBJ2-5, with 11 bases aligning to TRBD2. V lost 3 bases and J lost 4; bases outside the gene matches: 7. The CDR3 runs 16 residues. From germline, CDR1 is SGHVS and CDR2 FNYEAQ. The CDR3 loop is CASSFGPGLAVETQYF. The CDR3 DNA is TGTGCCAGCAGCTTTGGCCCGGGACTAGCGGTAGAGACCCAGTACTTC.

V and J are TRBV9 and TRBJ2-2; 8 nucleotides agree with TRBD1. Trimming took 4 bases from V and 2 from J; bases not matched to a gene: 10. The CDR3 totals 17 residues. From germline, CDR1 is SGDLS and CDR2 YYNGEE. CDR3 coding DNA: TGTGCCAGCAGCCTGACCGGGACAGGACAAAACACCGGGGAGCTGTTTTTT. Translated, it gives CASSLTGTGQNTGELFF.

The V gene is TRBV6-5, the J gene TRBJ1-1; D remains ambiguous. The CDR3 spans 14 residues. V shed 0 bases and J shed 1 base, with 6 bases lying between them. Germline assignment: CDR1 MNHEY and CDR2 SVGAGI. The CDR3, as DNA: TGTGCCAGCAGTTACTCCCCGGGGAACACTGAAGCTTTCTTT. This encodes CASSYSPGNTEAFF.

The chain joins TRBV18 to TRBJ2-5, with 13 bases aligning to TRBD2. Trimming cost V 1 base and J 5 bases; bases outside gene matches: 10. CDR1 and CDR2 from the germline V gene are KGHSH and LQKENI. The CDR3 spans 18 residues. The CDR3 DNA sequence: TGTGCCAGCTCACCACGGCCGGTAGGACTAGCGGGAGTGGAGACCCAGTACTTC. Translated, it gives CASSPRPVGLAGVETQYF.

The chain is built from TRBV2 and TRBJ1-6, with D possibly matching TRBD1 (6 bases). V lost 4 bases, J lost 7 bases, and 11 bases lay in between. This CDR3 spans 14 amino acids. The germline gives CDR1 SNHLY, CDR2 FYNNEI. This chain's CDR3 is CASSGGRGNSPLHF. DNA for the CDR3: TGTGCCAGCAGTGGCGGCAGGGGAAATTCACCCCTCCACTTT.

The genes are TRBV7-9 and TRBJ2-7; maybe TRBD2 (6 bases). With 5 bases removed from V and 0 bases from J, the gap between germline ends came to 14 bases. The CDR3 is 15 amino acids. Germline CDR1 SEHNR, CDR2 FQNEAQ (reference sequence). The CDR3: CASSPLAGSSYEQYF. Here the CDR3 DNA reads TGTGCCAGCAGCCCCCTTGCGGGGAGCTCCTACGAGCAGTACTTC.

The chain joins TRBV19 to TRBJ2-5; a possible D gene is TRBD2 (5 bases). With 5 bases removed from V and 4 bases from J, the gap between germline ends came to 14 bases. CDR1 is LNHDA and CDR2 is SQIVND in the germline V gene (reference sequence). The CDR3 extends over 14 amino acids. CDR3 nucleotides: TGTGCCAGTAGTGAACCGGGATCCGGAGAGACCCAGTACTTC. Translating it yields CASSEPGSGETQYF.

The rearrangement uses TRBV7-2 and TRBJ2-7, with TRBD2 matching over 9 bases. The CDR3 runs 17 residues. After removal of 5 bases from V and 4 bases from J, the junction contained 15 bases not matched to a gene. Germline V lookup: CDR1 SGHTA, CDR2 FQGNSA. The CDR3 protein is CASSPRFLAGGPYEQYF. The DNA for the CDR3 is TGTGCCAGCAGCCCTCGATTTTTGGCGGGAGGGCCTTACGAGCAGTACTTC.

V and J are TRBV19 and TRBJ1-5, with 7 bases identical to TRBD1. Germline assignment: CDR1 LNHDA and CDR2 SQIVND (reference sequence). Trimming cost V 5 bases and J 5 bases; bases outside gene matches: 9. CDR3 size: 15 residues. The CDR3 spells CASSASDREDQPQHF. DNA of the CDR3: TGTGCCAGTAGTGCCTCAGACAGGGAGGATCAGCCCCAGCATTTT.

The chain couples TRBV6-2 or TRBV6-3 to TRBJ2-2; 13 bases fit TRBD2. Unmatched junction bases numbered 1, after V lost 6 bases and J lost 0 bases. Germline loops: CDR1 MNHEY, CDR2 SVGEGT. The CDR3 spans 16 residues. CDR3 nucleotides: TGTGCCAGCAGCGGGACTAGCGGGACGAACACCGGGGAGCTGTTTTTT. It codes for CASSGTSGTNTGELFF.

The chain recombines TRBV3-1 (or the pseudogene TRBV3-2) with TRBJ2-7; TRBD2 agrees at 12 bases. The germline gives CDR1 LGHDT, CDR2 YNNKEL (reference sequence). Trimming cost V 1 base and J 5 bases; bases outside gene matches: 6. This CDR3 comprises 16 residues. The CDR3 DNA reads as TGTGCCAGCAGCCAAGTCCCGGGACTAGCGGGCCACGAGCAGTACTTC. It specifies CASSQVPGLAGHEQYF.

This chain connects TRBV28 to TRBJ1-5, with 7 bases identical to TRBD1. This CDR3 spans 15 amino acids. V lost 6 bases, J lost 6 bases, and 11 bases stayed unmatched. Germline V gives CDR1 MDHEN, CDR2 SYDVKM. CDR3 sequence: CASRPIRGHGQPQHF. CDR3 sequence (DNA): TGTGCCAGCAGGCCAATTAGGGGGCATGGTCAGCCCCAGCATTTT.

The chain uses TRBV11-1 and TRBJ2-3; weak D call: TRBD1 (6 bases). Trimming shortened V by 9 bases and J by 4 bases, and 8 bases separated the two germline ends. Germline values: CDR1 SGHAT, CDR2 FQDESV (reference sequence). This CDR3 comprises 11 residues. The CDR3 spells CASSGADTQYF. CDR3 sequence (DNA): TGTGCCAGTTCAGGGGCAGATACGCAGTATTTT.

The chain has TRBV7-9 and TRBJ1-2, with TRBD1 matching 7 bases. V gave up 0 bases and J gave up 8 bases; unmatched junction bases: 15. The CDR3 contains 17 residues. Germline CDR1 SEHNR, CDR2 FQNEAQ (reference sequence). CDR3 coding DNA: TGTGCCAGCAGCTTAGCCGTAGGAAGTACAGGGGTTCGGGGCTACACCTTC. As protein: CASSLAVGSTGVRGYTF.

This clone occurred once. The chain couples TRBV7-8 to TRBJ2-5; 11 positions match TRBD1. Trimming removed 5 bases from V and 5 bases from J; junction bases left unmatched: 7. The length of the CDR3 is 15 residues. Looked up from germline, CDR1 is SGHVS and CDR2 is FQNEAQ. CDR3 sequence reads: CASSPTGQGAETQYF. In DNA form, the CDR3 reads TGTGCCAGCAGCCCAACCGGACAGGGGGCCGAGACCCAGTACTTC.

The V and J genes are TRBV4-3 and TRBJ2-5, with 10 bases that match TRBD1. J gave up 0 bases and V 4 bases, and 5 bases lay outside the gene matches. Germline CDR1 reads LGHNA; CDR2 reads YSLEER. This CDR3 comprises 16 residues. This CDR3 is CASSRGQGGYQETQYF. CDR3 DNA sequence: TGCGCCAGCAGCCGAGGACAGGGGGGGTACCAAGAGACCCAGTACTTC.

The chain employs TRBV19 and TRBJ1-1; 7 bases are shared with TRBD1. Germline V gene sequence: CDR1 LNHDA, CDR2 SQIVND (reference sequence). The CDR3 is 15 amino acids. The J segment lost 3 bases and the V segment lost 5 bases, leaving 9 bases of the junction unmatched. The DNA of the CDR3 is TGTGCCAGTAGTTTACAGACAGGGACGTACACTGAAGCTTTCTTT. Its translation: CASSLQTGTYTEAFF.

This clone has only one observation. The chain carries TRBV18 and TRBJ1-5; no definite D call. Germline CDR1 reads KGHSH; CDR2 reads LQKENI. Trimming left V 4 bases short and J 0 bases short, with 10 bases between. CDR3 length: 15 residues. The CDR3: CASSLVGDSNQPQHF. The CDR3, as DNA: TGTGCCAGCTCACTGGTTGGAGATAGCAATCAGCCCCAGCATTTT.